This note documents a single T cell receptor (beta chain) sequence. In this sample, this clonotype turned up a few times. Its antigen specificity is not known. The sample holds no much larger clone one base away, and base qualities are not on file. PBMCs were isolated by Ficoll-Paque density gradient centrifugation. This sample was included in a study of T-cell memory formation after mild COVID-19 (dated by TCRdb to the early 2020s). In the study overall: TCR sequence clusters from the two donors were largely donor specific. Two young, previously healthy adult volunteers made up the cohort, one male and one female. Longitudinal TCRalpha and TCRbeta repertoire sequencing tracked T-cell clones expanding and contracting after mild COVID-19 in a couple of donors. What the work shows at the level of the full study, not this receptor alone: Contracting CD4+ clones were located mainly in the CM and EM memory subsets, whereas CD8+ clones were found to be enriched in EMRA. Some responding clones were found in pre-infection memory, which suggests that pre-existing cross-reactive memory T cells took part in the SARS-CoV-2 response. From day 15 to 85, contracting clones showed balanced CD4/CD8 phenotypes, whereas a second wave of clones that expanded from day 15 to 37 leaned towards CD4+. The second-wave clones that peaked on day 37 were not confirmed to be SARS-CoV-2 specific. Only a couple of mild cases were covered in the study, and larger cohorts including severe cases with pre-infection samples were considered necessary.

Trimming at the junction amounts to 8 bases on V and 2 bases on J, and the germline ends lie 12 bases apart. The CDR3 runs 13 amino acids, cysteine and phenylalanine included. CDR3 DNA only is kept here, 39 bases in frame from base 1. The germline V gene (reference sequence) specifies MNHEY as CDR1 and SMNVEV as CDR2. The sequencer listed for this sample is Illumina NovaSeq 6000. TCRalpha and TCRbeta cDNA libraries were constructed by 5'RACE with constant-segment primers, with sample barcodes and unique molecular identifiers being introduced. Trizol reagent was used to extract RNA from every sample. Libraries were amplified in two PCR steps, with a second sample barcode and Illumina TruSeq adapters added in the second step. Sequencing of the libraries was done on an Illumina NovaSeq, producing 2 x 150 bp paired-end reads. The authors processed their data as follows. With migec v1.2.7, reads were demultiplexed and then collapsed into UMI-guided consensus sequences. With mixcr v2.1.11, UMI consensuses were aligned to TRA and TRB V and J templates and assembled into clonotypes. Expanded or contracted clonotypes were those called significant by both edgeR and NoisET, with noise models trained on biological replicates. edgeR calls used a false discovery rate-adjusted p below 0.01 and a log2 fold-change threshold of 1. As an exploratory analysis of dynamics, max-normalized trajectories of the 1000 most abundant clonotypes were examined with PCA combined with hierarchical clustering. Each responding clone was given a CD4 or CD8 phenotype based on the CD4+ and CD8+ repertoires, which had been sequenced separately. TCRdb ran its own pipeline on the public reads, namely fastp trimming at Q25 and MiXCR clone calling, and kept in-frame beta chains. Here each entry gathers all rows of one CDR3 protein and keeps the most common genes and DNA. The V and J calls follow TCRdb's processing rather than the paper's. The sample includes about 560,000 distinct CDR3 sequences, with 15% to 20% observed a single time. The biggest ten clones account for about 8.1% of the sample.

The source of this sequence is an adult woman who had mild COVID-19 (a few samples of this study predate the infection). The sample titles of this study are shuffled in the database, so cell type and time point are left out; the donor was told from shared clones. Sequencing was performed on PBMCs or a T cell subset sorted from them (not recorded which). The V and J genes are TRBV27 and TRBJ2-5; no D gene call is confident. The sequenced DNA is TGTGCCAGCTCCGGCGGAAATCAAGAGACCCAGTACTTC. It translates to CASSGGNQETQYF.